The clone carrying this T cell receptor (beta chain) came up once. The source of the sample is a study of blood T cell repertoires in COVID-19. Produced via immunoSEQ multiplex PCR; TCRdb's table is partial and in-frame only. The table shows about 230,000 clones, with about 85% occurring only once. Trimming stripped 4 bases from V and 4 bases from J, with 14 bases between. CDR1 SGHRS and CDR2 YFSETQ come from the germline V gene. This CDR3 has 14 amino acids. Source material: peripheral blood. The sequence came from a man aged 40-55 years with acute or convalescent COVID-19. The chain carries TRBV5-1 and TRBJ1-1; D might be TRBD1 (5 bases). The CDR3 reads CASSQGGAVTEAFF. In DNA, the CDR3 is TGCGCCAGCAGCCAGGGTGGGGCGGTCACTGAAGCTTTCTTT.